The clone carrying this T cell receptor beta chain was detected ten times or more. The data are from a study of T-cell reconstitution after alpha-beta-depleted transplantation in children. With 1 base removed from V and 0 bases from J, the gap between germline ends came to 7 bases. CDR1 and CDR2 (germline): MDHEN, SYDVKM. This CDR3 region has 15 residues. TCRbeta library construction was performed incorporating unique molecular identifiers. TCRdb independently ran MiXCR on the PCR reads; one entry per CDR3 protein. This repertoire shows fewer than 550,000 distinct CDR3 sequences, 10% to 12% found once; its top ten account for 12% to 15%.

The source is a female patient aged 2-9 years who had a stem cell transplant for aplastic anemia, so the T cells may come from the graft donor. This specimen was PBMCs, mostly from graft donor cells, taken 180 days after TCRalphabeta/CD19-depleted stem cell transplant. This sequence joins TRBV28 and TRBJ1-5, with D hard to call. The CDR3 nucleotides are TGTGCCAGCAGTTTATTCGGCCGTAGCAATCAGCCCCAGCATTTT. Amino acid sequence: CASSLFGRSNQPQHF.